This T cell receptor beta chain was retrieved from a study of technical replicates of blood from a handful of donors. This CDR3 spans 14 amino acids. Trimming cost V 3 bases and J 4 bases, with 11 bases left between them. Germline assignment: CDR1 SGHRS and CDR2 YFSETQ. The method was immunoSEQ multiplex PCR; TCRdb's version includes in-frame clones alone and lacks a portion of them. Of roughly 16,000 clones listed, around 87% are singletons. The TCR was taken from a human donor in good health. Sequenced input: PBMCs. V gene TRBV5-1 combines with J gene TRBJ2-1; D gene ambiguous. CDR3 DNA sequence: TGCGCCAGCAGCTCCCCGACTTATTACAATGAGCAGTTCTTC. Its protein is CASSSPTYYNEQFF. Complete variable domain (other parts from reference TRBV5-1 and TRBJ2-1): KAGVTQTPRYLIKTRGQQVTLSCSPISGHRSVSWYQQTPGQGLQFLFEYFSETQRNKGNFPGRFSGRQFSNSRSEMNVSTLELGDSALYLCASSSPTYYNEQFFGPGTRLTVL.